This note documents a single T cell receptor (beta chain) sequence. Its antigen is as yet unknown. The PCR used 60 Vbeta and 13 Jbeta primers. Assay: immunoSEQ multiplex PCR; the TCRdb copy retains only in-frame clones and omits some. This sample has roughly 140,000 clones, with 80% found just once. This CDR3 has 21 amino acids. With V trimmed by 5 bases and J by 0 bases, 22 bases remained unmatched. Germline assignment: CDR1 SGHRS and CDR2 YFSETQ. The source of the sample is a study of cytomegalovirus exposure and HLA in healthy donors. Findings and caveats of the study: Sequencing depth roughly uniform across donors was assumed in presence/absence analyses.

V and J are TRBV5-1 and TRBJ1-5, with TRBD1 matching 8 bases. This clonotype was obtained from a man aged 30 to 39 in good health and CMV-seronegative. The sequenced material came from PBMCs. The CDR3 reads CASRKGGDDRGRMYSNQPQHF. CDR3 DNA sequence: TGCGCCAGCAGGAAAGGTGGGGACGACAGGGGCAGGATGTATAGCAATCAGCCCCAGCATTTT.